This T cell receptor (beta chain) emerged from a study of blood T cell repertoires in COVID-19. Looking at the study overall: Samples came from the United States, Italy and Spain, spanning acute and convalescent COVID-19. Sample material is recorded as cDNA or gDNA derived from T cells, B-cell-depleted T cells, or PBMCs.

The V and J ends lost 10 bases and 2 bases respectively, with 10 bases between them. This CDR3 is 12 amino acids long. Germline lookup yields CDR1 SEHNR and CDR2 FQNEAQ (reference sequence). Clones were read by immunoSEQ multiplex PCR, and TCRdb kept only the in-frame ones, dropping some. The sample has approximately 120,000 clones, 70% to 90% seen once. The clonotype was recovered from a human donor in a cohort sampled during active COVID-19. The sequencing sample was made of peripheral blood. The chain joins TRBV7-9 to TRBJ2-3, with D possibly TRBD1 on 5 matching bases. This CDR3 is CAIHRTTDTQYF. Written as DNA, the CDR3 is TGTGCCATTCACAGGACCACAGATACGCAGTATTTT.